These 29 T cell receptor beta chains originate from one sample sequenced in a study of technical replicates of blood from four donors. Clones were read by immunoSEQ multiplex PCR, and TCRdb kept only the in-frame ones, dropping some. The data show roughly 82,000 clones, around nine tenths seen once. Sample: T cells isolated from PBMCs. All receptors come from a human donor in good health.

With regard to this clone: At one end, the junction sequence differs from germline, possibly due to a read error. The rearrangement links TRBV20-1 to TRBJ2-7; no definite D call. CDR1 DFQATT and CDR2 SNEGSKA come from the germline V gene (reference sequence). The CDR3 runs 10 residues. The CDR3 region has the DNA TGCAGTGCTAGAGACAAACGGTCCCACTTC. It yields the protein CSARDKRSHF.

This chain connects TRBV5-1 to TRBJ2-5; 9 bases map to TRBD1. CDR1 is SGHRS, CDR2 YFSETQ, per germline. V shed 1 base, J shed 5 bases, and the junction held 12 bases outside the gene matches. This CDR3 contains 17 residues. The CDR3 bases are TGCGCCAGCAGCTTGCCTAGTGACAGGGGGTTGTCGGAGACCCAGTACTTC. Amino acids: CASSLPSDRGLSETQYF.

CDR3 sequence reads: CASSQSYEQYF. In nucleotides, the CDR3 is TGTGCCAGCAGCCAATCCTACGAGCAGTACTTC. The chain joins TRBV5-8 to TRBJ2-7, with D unclear. This CDR3 spans 11 amino acids. Per germline, CDR1 SGHTS and CDR2 YDEGEE. The V and J ends lost 4 bases and 1 base respectively, with 3 bases between them.

V and J are TRBV4-1 and TRBJ1-2; no clear D gene. The CDR3 spans 16 residues. Germline CDR1 is MGHRA and CDR2 is YSYEKL. The germline V and J ends were trimmed by 0 bases and 4 bases, with 15 bases remaining between them. CDR3: CASSQDPKRRLYGYTF. The DNA for the CDR3 is TGCGCCAGCAGCCAAGACCCCAAGAGGAGGCTCTATGGCTACACCTTC.

The gene calls are TRBV30 and TRBJ1-1; TRBD1 matches 7 bases. After removal of 0 bases from V and 0 bases from J, the junction contained 7 bases not matched to a gene. Germline V gene sequence: CDR1 GTSNPN, CDR2 SVGIG (reference sequence). The CDR3 extends over 16 amino acids. In nucleotides, the CDR3 is TGTGCCTGGAGTGTTGGGACAGTGGGATTGAACACTGAAGCTTTCTTT. Amino acid sequence: CAWSVGTVGLNTEAFF.

V is TRBV6-1 and J is TRBJ1-1, with unresolved D. Trimming left V 4 bases short and J 0 bases short, with 9 bases between. Germline assignment: CDR1 MNHNS and CDR2 SASEGT. CDR3 length: 14 residues. DNA of the CDR3: TGTGCCAGCAGTGGTCGGGTGATGAACACTGAAGCTTTCTTT. Its protein product is CASSGRVMNTEAFF.

The rearrangement uses TRBV6-1 and TRBJ2-2; D may be TRBD2 (6 bases). The germline V gene has CDR1 MNHNS and CDR2 SASEGT. The CDR3 totals 15 residues. V gave up 1 base and J gave up 9 bases, with 15 bases separating them. CDR3 DNA sequence: TGTGCCAGCAGTGAAGGTGGCCAGCGGGTTCGGGAGCTGTTTTTT. This codes for CASSEGGQRVRELFF.

This chain connects TRBV7-8 to TRBJ1-3, with D possibly being TRBD1 (5 bases). Between the trimmed V and J ends, which lost 3 bases and 9 bases, there was a span of 15 bases. The CDR3 has 14 amino acids. Germline CDR1 SGHVS, CDR2 FQNEAQ. This chain's CDR3 is CASSFGWGSATIYF. The CDR3 DNA reads as TGTGCCAGCAGCTTTGGGTGGGGCTCTGCCACCATATATTTT.

V is TRBV4-2 and J is TRBJ2-7; 11 bases agree with TRBD2. The CDR3 covers 14 residues. The junction had 2 bases not matched to a gene; V was cut back by 4 bases and J by 3 bases. Germline-derived CDR1 and CDR2 are LGHNA and YNFKEQ. CDR3 nucleotides: TGTGCCAGCAGCCCGGGACTAGCGGTCTACGAGCAGTACTTC. This encodes CASSPGLAVYEQYF.

The rearrangement uses TRBV13 and TRBJ2-7; 8 positions match TRBD2. V dropped 4 bases and J dropped 4; count of bases not matched to a gene: 3. The CDR3 sequence is 13 residues long. Germline V gives CDR1 PRHDT, CDR2 FYEKMQ (reference sequence). The CDR3, as DNA: TGTGCCAGCAGCTCGGGAGGGGGGTACGAGCAGTACTTC. Translation: CASSSGGGYEQYF. Full variable domain (remainder filled in from reference TRBV13 and TRBJ2-7): AAGVIQSPRHLIKEKRETATLKCYPIPRHDTVYWYQQGPGQDPQFLISFYEKMQSDKGSIPDRFSAQQFSDYHSELNMSSLELGDSALYFCASSSGGGYEQYFGPGTRLTVT.

This chain uses TRBV19 with TRBJ2-2; D might be TRBD1 (6 bases). This CDR3 is built from 17 residues. Between the trimmed V and J ends, which lost 2 bases and 5 bases, there was a span of 18 bases. Germline CDR1 reads LNHDA; CDR2 reads SQIVND (reference sequence). DNA for the CDR3: TGTGCCAGTAGTATAATCGGGCAGGGGAAGCGGACCGGGGAGCTGTTTTTT. Translated, it gives CASSIIGQGKRTGELFF.

The chain uses TRBV30 and TRBJ1-6; 9 nucleotides line up with TRBD1. There are 13 residues in the CDR3. V trimming: 3 bases; J trimming: 9 bases; junction bases outside the gene matches: 3. Per the germline V gene, CDR1 is GTSNPN and CDR2 is SVGIG (reference sequence). This chain's CDR3 is CAWRGTGISPLHF. CDR3 nucleotides: TGTGCCTGGAGGGGGACAGGGATTTCACCCCTCCACTTT.

In its sample, this clone was seen a few times. The chain carries TRBV4-1 and TRBJ1-5; 8 positions match TRBD1. V was pared by 2 bases and J by 2 bases, with 8 bases of the junction left unmatched. Per germline, CDR1 MGHRA and CDR2 YSYEKL. This CDR3 comprises 17 residues. In DNA, the CDR3 is TGCGCCAGCAGCCAATGGATAGGACAGGGAGGCAATCAGCCCCAGCATTTT. It codes for CASSQWIGQGGNQPQHF.

The chain recombines TRBV27 with TRBJ2-1; 11 bases fit TRBD2. V dropped 5 bases and J dropped 6; count of bases not matched to a gene: 9. The CDR3 has 16 residues. Germline assignment: CDR1 MNHEY and CDR2 SMNVEV (reference sequence). Here the CDR3 DNA reads TGTGCCAGCAGTGCCCTCCTAGCGGGAGGTACCAATGAGCAGTTCTTC. Translation: CASSALLAGGTNEQFF.

The chain carries TRBV6-5 and TRBJ1-1; D gene uncertain. V was clipped by 6 bases and J by 0 bases, with 8 bases between them. The CDR3 consists of 13 residues. CDR1 and CDR2 from the germline V gene are MNHEY and SVGAGI. Here the CDR3 DNA reads TGTGCCAGCAGCAACCAGATGAACACTGAAGCTTTCTTT. Protein: CASSNQMNTEAFF.

The rearrangement links TRBV5-1 to TRBJ2-1; 9 bases fit TRBD2. Looked up from germline, CDR1 is SGHRS and CDR2 is YFSETQ. The CDR3 runs to 18 residues. V was pared by 0 bases and J by 12 bases, with 19 bases of the junction left unmatched. CDR3 region: CASSLEGSSGSGAIGQFF. CDR3 coding DNA: TGCGCCAGCAGCTTGGAGGGAAGTAGCGGGAGCGGGGCCATAGGGCAGTTCTTC. The full variable domain, completed using reference TRBV5-1 and TRBJ2-1, is KAGVTQTPRYLIKTRGQQVTLSCSPISGHRSVSWYQQTPGQGLQFLFEYFSETQRNKGNFPGRFSGRQFSNSRSEMNVSTLELGDSALYLCASSLEGSSGSGAIGQFFGPGTRLTVL.

V usage is TRBV28 and J usage is TRBJ1-1, with D tentatively TRBD1 (5 bases). V was shortened by 2 bases and J by 2 bases, with 12 bases between the two germline ends. Germline CDR1 reads MDHEN; CDR2 reads SYDVKM. This CDR3 has 15 residues. The CDR3 spells CASSLVVQGNTEAFF. CDR3 in DNA: TGTGCCAGCAGTTTAGTGGTCCAGGGAAACACTGAAGCTTTCTTT.

The table lists this clone with a few counts. The rearrangement joins TRBV5-1 to TRBJ2-1; no clear D. The V end lost 0 bases, the J end lost 2 bases, and 9 bases lay between the germline ends. This CDR3 is 15 amino acids long. The germline V gene encodes CDR1 SGHRS and CDR2 YFSETQ. The chain's CDR3 is CASSLDEQPYNEQFF. The CDR3 DNA is TGCGCCAGCAGCTTGGATGAACAACCCTACAATGAGCAGTTCTTC.

J is TRBJ1-4 and V is TRBV4-1; no clear D gene. The V end lost 1 base, the J end lost 6 bases, and 12 bases lay between the germline ends. CDR1 is MGHRA, CDR2 YSYEKL, per germline. This CDR3 comprises 15 residues. In nucleotides, the CDR3 is TGCGCCAGCAGCCAAGTTCCGGGGTATGATGAAAAACTGTTTTTT. Protein product: CASSQVPGYDEKLFF.

This chain connects TRBV2 to TRBJ1-2; D unresolved. The germline V gene encodes CDR1 SNHLY and CDR2 FYNNEI. V lost 2 bases to trimming and J lost 6 bases, with 13 bases between them. The CDR3 contains 14 residues. The CDR3 nucleotides are TGTGCCAGCAGTGAATTTGGCCAGTTCGATGGCTACACCTTC. Its protein is CASSEFGQFDGYTF. Supplemented by reference TRBV2 and TRBJ1-2, the full variable domain reads EPEVTQTPSHQVTQMGQEVILRCVPISNHLYFYWYRQILGQKVEFLVSFYNNEISEKSEIFDDQFSVERPDGSNFTLKIRSTKLEDSAMYFCASSEFGQFDGYTFGSGTRLTVV.

The chain employs TRBV19 and TRBJ2-7; D is perhaps TRBD1 (5 bases). The CDR3 loop spans 15 amino acids. Germline V lookup: CDR1 LNHDA, CDR2 SQIVND (reference sequence). The germline V and J ends were trimmed by 5 bases and 5 bases, with 19 bases remaining between them. The CDR3 loop reads CASSVSTGHRDEQYF. DNA for the CDR3: TGTGCCAGTAGTGTATCGACCGGACATCGCGACGAGCAGTACTTC.

The chain has TRBV18 and TRBJ1-2; D call uncertain. CDR3 length: 13 amino acids. Germline V lookup: CDR1 KGHSH, CDR2 LQKENI. V was pared by 3 bases and J by 7 bases, with 12 bases between. The CDR3: CASSPSGSSGYTF. CDR3 DNA sequence: TGTGCCAGCTCACCGTCGGGTAGTAGTGGCTACACCTTC.

The chain couples TRBV11-1 to TRBJ1-5, with D perhaps matching TRBD1 (5 bases). CDR3 length: 14 residues. The germline CDR1 and CDR2 sequences are SGHAT and FQDESV (reference sequence). V was clipped by 1 base and J by 10 bases, with 14 bases between them. The CDR3 DNA reads as TGTGCCAGCAGCTTAGAGACGGGGAGGGGACCCCAGCATTTT. Translation: CASSLETGRGPQHF.

The rearrangement joins TRBV5-1 to TRBJ2-1; TRBD2 matches at 10 bases. The CDR3 extends over 17 amino acids. Germline V lookup: CDR1 SGHRS, CDR2 YFSETQ. The V and J ends lost 1 base and 2 bases, in that order; junction bases with no gene match: 6. CDR3 loop: CASSLYVLAGAYNEQFF. CDR3 DNA sequence: TGCGCCAGCAGCTTGTACGTGCTAGCGGGGGCCTACAATGAGCAGTTCTTC.

This clone appeared once. The gene calls are TRBV18 and TRBJ2-7, with 8 positions matching TRBD1. The V segment lost 5 bases and the J segment 2 bases; nucleotides outside the gene matches: 5. The germline V gene has CDR1 KGHSH and CDR2 LQKENI. The CDR3 has 14 amino acids. Here the CDR3 DNA reads TGTGCCAGCTCAGACCGGGACAGGCCCTACGAGCAGTACTTC. Protein: CASSDRDRPYEQYF.

The V call is TRBV6-5, the J call TRBJ2-7, with D unresolved. V was clipped by 6 bases and J by 4 bases, with 13 bases between them. The germline CDR1 and CDR2 sequences are MNHEY and SVGAGI. The CDR3 loop spans 13 amino acids. CDR3 coding DNA: TGTGCCAGCAGCCCCTATGTCGGGTACGAGCAGTACTTC. Its protein product is CASSPYVGYEQYF.

The gene calls are TRBV10-3 and TRBJ2-2; D is unclear. Trimming took 1 base from V and 6 from J, leaving 3 bases between them. Germline loops: CDR1 ENHRY, CDR2 SYGVKD. This CDR3 is 12 amino acids long. The DNA of the CDR3 is TGTGCCATCAGTGAGTTCGCCGGGGAGCTGTTTTTT. Its translation is CAISEFAGELFF.

The CDR3, as DNA: TGTGCCAGCAGCTTGGGTGGACTAGCGGGGGGAGCTGCGCAGTATTTT. It specifies CASSLGGLAGGAAQYF. The chain carries TRBV5-6 and TRBJ2-3, with 14 bases identical to TRBD2. V trimming: 0 bases; J trimming: 10 bases; junction bases outside the gene matches: 7. CDR3 size: 16 residues. Germline V gene sequence: CDR1 SGHDT, CDR2 YYEEEE.

This chain links TRBV4-1 with TRBJ2-3; no definite D call. The CDR3 loop spans 15 amino acids. Trimming removed 2 bases from V and 9 bases from J, with 18 bases in between. Germline CDR1 and CDR2: MGHRA and YSYEKL. The DNA for the CDR3 is TGCGCCAGCAGCCAAAAGGAGTGGGTGAGGCTAACGCAGTATTTT. Translated, it gives CASSQKEWVRLTQYF.